Below are 20 T cell receptor beta chains sequenced from a single sample in a study of blood T cells in healthy people across ages. A second PCR of roughly 7 to 11 cycles used a sample-barcoded 5' primer and a J-beta primer mix. TCRdb re-called the 5' RACE reads with MiXCR, one entry per CDR3 protein. The table shows approximately 1.5 million distinct CDR3 sequences, with about 31% occurring only once. Sequenced sample: blood. The origin of the receptors is a woman aged 25 to 45 in good health.

V gene TRBV4-1 combines with J gene TRBJ2-7, with a tentative D call TRBD2 (5 bases). Germline V CDR1 and CDR2: MGHRA, YSYEKL. The CDR3 is made up of 15 amino acids. V was trimmed by 4 bases and J by 0 bases, leaving 13 bases between them. The CDR3 protein is CASSLNSGDSYEQYF. In nucleotides, the CDR3 is TGCGCCAGCAGCCTAAACTCCGGGGACTCCTACGAGCAGTACTTC.

This clonotype was counted between two and nine times. V gene TRBV7-3 combines with J gene TRBJ1-2; D unresolved. Trimming left V 5 bases short and J 2 bases short, with 12 bases between. Germline assignment: CDR1 SGHTA and CDR2 FQGTGA. The length of the CDR3 is 14 residues. The CDR3 reads CASSPQGPNYGYTF. CDR3 DNA: TGTGCCAGCAGCCCCCAAGGACCCAACTATGGCTACACCTTC. The full variable domain, its missing parts supplied by reference TRBV7-3 and TRBJ1-2, is GAGVSQTPSNKVTEKGKYVELRCDPISGHTALYWYRQSLGQGPEFLIYFQGTGAADDSGLPNDRFFAVRPEGSVSTLKIQRTERGDSAVYLCASSPQGPNYGYTFGSGTRLTVV.

This clonotype is a singleton in its sample. The V gene is TRBV6-6, the J gene TRBJ1-5; TRBD1 is a possible D gene (5 bases). Germline CDR1 and CDR2: MNHNY and SVGAGI (reference sequence). The CDR3 length is 13 residues. In DNA form, the CDR3 reads TGTGTCCGCAGCGGGGCAGAAAATCAGCCCCAGCATTTT. Amino acids: CVRSGAENQPQHF.

Note on this clonotype: A much larger clonotype is one base distant, so this may be a read error. The rearrangement links TRBV12-3 or TRBV12-4 to TRBJ2-5; 9 nucleotides align to TRBD1. CDR3 length: 16 residues. The trim removed 3 bases at V and 11 bases at J, leaving 16 bases unmatched. DNA of the CDR3: TGTGCCAGCAGTTTGTTCGACAGGGGGTATAACAATGAGCAGTACTTC. The encoded protein is CASSLFDRGYNNEQYF.

The V gene is TRBV30, the J gene TRBJ2-7; D remains ambiguous. V was cut by 0 bases and J by 0 bases, with 6 bases left in between. The CDR3 runs to 13 residues. Germline V gene lookup returns CDR1 GTSNPN and CDR2 SVGIG (reference sequence). The CDR3 here is CAWSVGHSYEQYF. CDR3 DNA sequence: TGTGCCTGGAGTGTTGGGCACTCCTACGAGCAGTACTTC.

V is TRBV27 and J is TRBJ2-6, with D maybe TRBD2 (6 bases). CDR3 length: 16 residues. Trimming shortened V by 5 bases and J by 4 bases, and 15 bases separated the two germline ends. Germline values: CDR1 MNHEY, CDR2 SMNVEV (reference sequence). The CDR3 spells CASSPGRDSGANVLTF. The DNA for the CDR3 is TGTGCCAGCAGTCCAGGACGGGACTCCGGGGCCAACGTCCTGACTTTC.

This clonotype has more than one count but fewer than ten. This chain joins TRBV20-1 and TRBJ1-5; a weak D match, TRBD1 (6 bases). This CDR3 has 13 amino acids. CDR1 and CDR2 from the germline V gene are DFQATT and SNEGSKA (reference sequence). V lost 6 bases and J lost 6, with 15 bases in between. The CDR3 DNA reads TGCAGTGCCCCCGGACAGATGGGTCAGCCCCAGCATTTT. Protein product: CSAPGQMGQPQHF.

This clonotype appeared a few times. CDR3 loop: CASSLRTVGANVLTF. The CDR3 nucleotides are TGTGCCAGCAGCTTAAGGACGGTGGGGGCCAACGTCCTGACTTTC. The chain joins TRBV7-9 to TRBJ2-6; D is ambiguous. The CDR3 runs 15 residues. V lost 2 bases and J 4 bases, leaving 9 bases between the germline ends. CDR1 and CDR2 (germline): SEHNR, FQNEAQ (reference sequence).

V and J are TRBV7-9 and TRBJ2-5, with unresolved D. Germline V lookup: CDR1 SEHNR, CDR2 FQNEAQ (reference sequence). V lost 4 bases, J lost 4 bases, and 16 bases lay in between. This CDR3 has 15 amino acids. CDR3 DNA sequence: TGTGCCAGCAGCTCCCCGTGGTTAGTTCCAGAGACCCAGTACTTC. Translation: CASSSPWLVPETQYF. Full variable domain (missing parts from reference TRBV7-9 and TRBJ2-5): DTGVSQNPRHKITKRGQNVTFRCDPISEHNRLYWYRQTLGQGPEFLTYFQNEAQLEKSRLLSDRFSAERPKGSFSTLEIQRTEQGDSAMYLCASSSPWLVPETQYFGPGTRLLVL.

This clonotype has more than one count but fewer than ten. The CDR3, as DNA: TGTGCCAGCAGTTACAAACGGGCGGGGGGGAACAATGAGCAGTTCTTC. It codes for CASSYKRAGGNNEQFF. The chain couples TRBV6-6 to TRBJ2-1; 9 bases line up with TRBD2. CDR3 size: 16 residues. Trimming cost V 2 bases and J 5 bases; bases outside gene matches: 7. Germline assignment: CDR1 MNHNY and CDR2 SVGAGI (reference sequence).

In this sample, this clonotype turned up a few times. The chain joins TRBV3-1 to TRBJ2-7, with D possibly matching TRBD2 (5 bases). This CDR3 spans 14 amino acids. V was clipped by 4 bases and J by 2 bases, with 12 bases between them. Looked up from germline, CDR1 is LGHDT and CDR2 is YNNKEL (reference sequence). CDR3 nucleotide sequence: TGTGCCAGCAGCCCCCCGGACTTTACCTACGAGCAGTACTTC. Amino acids: CASSPPDFTYEQYF.

The sample holds a few counts of this clonotype. The chain combines TRBV4-1 with TRBJ2-1; possible D gene TRBD1, 6 bases. The V end was cut by 3 bases, the J end by 2 bases, with 11 bases between. CDR1 and CDR2 (germline): MGHRA, YSYEKL. This CDR3 is 15 amino acids long. CDR3 nucleotide sequence: TGCGCCAGCAGCCACTGGCAGGGGCCCTACAATGAGCAGTTCTTC. It specifies CASSHWQGPYNEQFF.

This clonotype has more than one count but fewer than ten. The chain has TRBV27 and TRBJ2-5, with TRBD2 matching over 7 bases. V was clipped by 4 bases and J by 1 base; unmatched bases: 6. Germline V lookup: CDR1 MNHEY, CDR2 SMNVEV (reference sequence). The length of the CDR3 is 15 residues. CDR3 region: CASSWGGTAQETQYF. CDR3 nucleotides: TGTGCCAGCAGTTGGGGGGGGACTGCCCAAGAGACCCAGTACTTC.

This chain joins TRBV5-1 and TRBJ2-7, with a tentative D call TRBD1 (6 bases). CDR1 and CDR2 (germline): SGHRS, YFSETQ. V gave up 0 bases and J gave up 5 bases, with 21 bases separating them. This CDR3 contains 17 residues. CDR3 protein: CASSLGRTALLVNEQYF. CDR3 nucleotide sequence: TGCGCCAGCAGCTTGGGCAGGACAGCCCTCCTCGTCAACGAGCAGTACTTC.

This clonotype was counted between two and nine times. The rearrangement links TRBV20-1 to TRBJ2-1, with 10 nucleotides matching TRBD2. V lost 1 base and J lost 6; bases outside the gene matches: 3. The CDR3 contains 14 residues. Germline-derived CDR1 and CDR2 are DFQATT and SNEGSKA (reference sequence). The chain's CDR3 is CSARGLAGPNEQFF. CDR3 in DNA: TGCAGTGCTAGAGGACTAGCGGGCCCCAATGAGCAGTTCTTC.

The genes are TRBV20-1 and TRBJ2-5; the D gene is possibly TRBD2 (5 bases). The CDR3 has 16 residues. V lost 0 bases and J lost 2, with 16 bases in between. In germline, CDR1 is DFQATT, CDR2 SNEGSKA (reference sequence). In DNA, the CDR3 is TGCAGTGCTAGAGATCTCTTCAGCGGAGCACAAGAGACCCAGTACTTC. Protein product: CSARDLFSGAQETQYF.

This clonotype appeared many times. The V and J genes are TRBV4-1 and TRBJ2-7, with no clear D. The CDR3 extends over 13 amino acids. The germline V and J ends were trimmed by 1 base and 3 bases, with 7 bases remaining between them. The V gene's germline CDR1 is MGHRA and CDR2 YSYEKL. The CDR3 spells CASSQVTSYEQYF. For the CDR3, the DNA is TGCGCCAGCAGCCAAGTTACGAGCTACGAGCAGTACTTC.

For this clonotype: One end of the junction is discordant with germline, which a read error may explain. V gene TRBV3-1 combines with J gene TRBJ2-7, with 8 bases identical to TRBD2. The germline V gene has CDR1 LGHDT and CDR2 YNNKEL (reference sequence). The CDR3 consists of 18 residues. CDR3 in amino acids: CASSPQGGSGASSYGQYF. CDR3 DNA: TGTGCCAGCAGCCCCCAGGGCGGTAGCGGGGCCTCCTCCTACGGGCAGTACTTC.

CDR3 in DNA: TGTGCCACCGAGACAGGGCTCCCCTACGAGCAGTACTTC. It specifies CATETGLPYEQYF. The chain combines TRBV25-1 with TRBJ2-7, with 7 bases aligning to TRBD1. CDR3 length: 13 residues. Germline V gene sequence: CDR1 MGHDK, CDR2 SYGVNS. The V gene end was trimmed by 10 bases and the J gene end by 2 bases; junction bases not matched to a gene: 8.

This clonotype was counted only a few times. This rearrangement joins TRBV20-1 to TRBJ2-7; 14 nucleotides line up with TRBD2. The CDR3 runs 16 residues. Losses at the gene ends were 1 base for V and 4 bases for J; bases not matched to a gene: 6. The germline gives CDR1 DFQATT, CDR2 SNEGSKA (reference sequence). The CDR3 nucleotides read TGCAGTGCTAGAGGTCGACTAGCGGGAGGGCCTTACGAGCAGTACTTC. This translates into CSARGRLAGGPYEQYF.